One and the same sample provided the 24 T cell receptor beta chains below, sequenced in a study of CD8 T cells in Susac syndrome. Roughly 0.45 to 1 ug RNA was reverse transcribed with random hexamers. Each CDR3 protein gets one entry after TCRdb re-called the immunoSEQ multiplex PCR reads with MiXCR. The sample has about 27,000 distinct CDR3 sequences, around 94% seen once. The sequenced material came from CD8+ T cells from PBMCs. The receptor set was obtained from a human donor in good health.

The chain employs TRBV6-1 and TRBJ2-6; perhaps D is TRBD1 or TRBD2 (5 bases each). Germline loops: CDR1 MNHNS, CDR2 SASEGT. The CDR3 is 18 residues long. Trimming cost V 8 bases and J 0 bases, with 20 bases left between them. In DNA, the CDR3 is TGTGCCAGCGGCGTTTTAGATCCGGGGCTCTCTGGGGCCAACGTCCTGACTTTC. Its translation is CASGVLDPGLSGANVLTF.

V is TRBV6-2 or TRBV6-3 and J is TRBJ1-5; D remains ambiguous. In germline, CDR1 is MNHEY, CDR2 SVGEGT. V lost 5 bases and J 4 bases, leaving 15 bases between the germline ends. The CDR3 loop spans 15 amino acids. The CDR3 protein is CASSKGGQNNQPQHF. CDR3 DNA: TGTGCCAGCAGTAAGGGAGGGCAGAATAATCAGCCCCAGCATTTT.

The gene calls are TRBV20-1 and TRBJ2-7, with 7 bases that match TRBD2. The CDR3 spans 13 residues. Germline CDR1 and CDR2: DFQATT and SNEGSKA (reference sequence). Trimming cost V 4 bases and J 0 bases; bases outside gene matches: 3. The CDR3 nucleotides are TGCAGTGCTACGGGGGGAAGCTCCTACGAGCAGTACTTC. This translates into CSATGGSSYEQYF.

The V gene is TRBV23-1, the J gene TRBJ1-6; D possibly corresponds to TRBD1 (5 bases). TRBV23-1 is placed among ORFs of uncertain function. The V end lost 2 bases, the J end lost 1 base, and 15 bases lay between the germline ends. The CDR3 runs 18 residues. CDR3 in amino acids: CASSQRRPGLSYNSPLHF. CDR3 coding DNA: TGCGCCAGCAGTCAACGGAGGCCAGGGCTTTCCTATAATTCACCCCTCCACTTT.

This chain connects TRBV11-2 to TRBJ2-3; TRBD2 is a possible D gene (7 bases). This CDR3 is 16 amino acids long. Trimming stripped 0 bases from V and 3 bases from J, with 13 bases between. Germline CDR1 SGHAT, CDR2 FQNNGV. The CDR3 nucleotides are TGTGCCAGCAGCTTAGATAGGCGGGGGCCAACAGATACGCAGTATTTT. Translating it yields CASSLDRRGPTDTQYF.

This chain connects TRBV29-1 to TRBJ2-5, with 7 bases that match TRBD2. V shed 3 bases and J 2 bases; nucleotides not matched to a gene: 12. Germline V gene data show CDR1 as SQVTM and CDR2 as ANQGSEA. The CDR3 spans 16 residues. The CDR3 spells CSVEGGVGRQQETQYF. CDR3 nucleotide sequence: TGCAGCGTTGAGGGGGGGGTGGGGCGACAGCAAGAGACCCAGTACTTC.

The chain couples TRBV27 to TRBJ2-7; 13 bases line up with TRBD2. The germline V gene has CDR1 MNHEY and CDR2 SMNVEV (reference sequence). The CDR3 spans 15 residues. With V trimmed by 3 bases and J by 4 bases, 3 bases remained unmatched. The CDR3 here is CASSLGLAGRYEQYF. The CDR3 DNA follows: TGTGCCAGCAGTTTGGGACTAGCGGGGAGGTACGAGCAGTACTTC.

The chain couples TRBV20-1 to TRBJ2-1, with 9 positions matching TRBD2. The ends lost 0 bases at V and 2 bases at J; junction bases unmatched: 2. The CDR3 has 15 residues. Germline V gene data show CDR1 as DFQATT and CDR2 as SNEGSKA (reference sequence). The CDR3: CSARDSSGAYNEQFF. The CDR3 DNA is TGCAGTGCTAGAGATTCTAGCGGGGCCTACAATGAGCAGTTCTTC.

This clonotype has only a few counts. This chain links TRBV29-1 with TRBJ1-1; possible D gene TRBD1, 5 bases. The CDR3 is made up of 14 amino acids. V gave up 7 bases and J gave up 6 bases, with 21 bases separating them. Germline V gene sequence: CDR1 SQVTM, CDR2 ANQGSEA. The CDR3 loop is CSGRPGLETAEAFF. The CDR3 nucleotides read TGCAGCGGCAGACCGGGACTGGAAACCGCTGAAGCTTTCTTT.

V gene TRBV5-1 combines with J gene TRBJ2-5, with 11 bases matching TRBD2. CDR3 length: 18 amino acids. Unmatched junction bases numbered 14, after V lost 4 bases and J lost 3 bases. Germline V gene sequence: CDR1 SGHRS, CDR2 YFSETQ. The CDR3 DNA sequence: TGCGCCAGCAGCGGGTGGGCCCTAGCGGGGGGCCTCGAAGAGACCCAGTACTTC. Its protein is CASSGWALAGGLEETQYF.

The rearrangement uses TRBV5-6 and TRBJ1-2, with D hard to call. Germline V lookup: CDR1 SGHDT, CDR2 YYEEEE. The length of the CDR3 is 14 residues. The V gene lost 1 base and the J gene lost 4 bases, with 11 bases spanning the gap. The CDR3 DNA follows: TGTGCCAGCAGCTTGATGGGGATTGGCTATGGCTACACCTTC. Translation gives CASSLMGIGYGYTF.

This chain connects TRBV5-8 to TRBJ2-3, with D possibly matching TRBD1 (5 bases). This CDR3 comprises 18 residues. V was clipped by 1 base and J by 0 bases, with 18 bases between them. Looked up from germline, CDR1 is SGHTS and CDR2 is YDEGEE. In DNA form, the CDR3 reads TGTGCCAGCAGCTTGTCAGTGGGGCTAAAACTTAGCACAGATACGCAGTATTTT. It specifies CASSLSVGLKLSTDTQYF.

The V call is TRBV6-6, the J call TRBJ1-5; TRBD1 matches 7 bases. The J segment lost 6 bases and the V segment lost 1 base, leaving 3 bases of the junction unmatched. Germline values: CDR1 MNHNY, CDR2 SVGAGI (reference sequence). The CDR3 is made up of 14 amino acids. In DNA, the CDR3 is TGTGCCAGCAGTTACTTACAGGGGAGTCAGCCCCAGCATTTT. Protein sequence: CASSYLQGSQPQHF.

The rearrangement joins TRBV5-1 to TRBJ1-1, with D possibly TRBD1 on 6 matching bases. This CDR3 spans 13 amino acids. Germline CDR1 is SGHRS and CDR2 is YFSETQ. Trimming took off 3 bases at V and 2 bases at J, with 8 bases between the two ends. CDR3 in DNA: TGCGCCAGCAGCTCACAGGGAAACACTGAAGCTTTCTTT. This encodes CASSSQGNTEAFF.

The rearrangement links TRBV20-1 to TRBJ2-1; 8 nucleotides match TRBD2. Trimming removed 5 bases from V and 2 bases from J; junction bases left unmatched: 5. CDR3 size: 14 residues. Germline V gene lookup returns CDR1 DFQATT and CDR2 SNEGSKA (reference sequence). CDR3 sequence: CSALGTSTYNEQFF. CDR3 bases: TGCAGTGCTCTGGGGACTAGTACCTACAATGAGCAGTTCTTC.

The rearrangement uses TRBV25-1 and TRBJ2-7, with 8 bases that match TRBD1. CDR1 and CDR2 from the germline V gene are MGHDK and SYGVNS. The CDR3 is 15 residues long. Trimming cost V 7 bases and J 3 bases; bases outside gene matches: 11. CDR3 DNA sequence: TGTGCCAGCACCAAAGGGACAGGCGACCTCTACGAGCAGTACTTC. This translates into CASTKGTGDLYEQYF.

The chain recombines TRBV12-3 or TRBV12-4 with TRBJ1-2; D is ambiguous. Deletions cut 1 base from V and 0 bases from J, with 9 bases between. The CDR3 is 15 amino acids. The CDR3 reads CASSLVIQANYGYTF. In DNA, the CDR3 is TGTGCCAGCAGTTTAGTGATCCAAGCTAACTATGGCTACACCTTC.

This rearrangement joins TRBV7-2 to TRBJ2-3; the match to TRBD1 covers 9 bases. The CDR3 is 17 amino acids. Trimming took 5 bases from V and 4 from J; bases not matched to a gene: 13. Germline CDR1 and CDR2: SGHTA and FQGNSA. CDR3 coding DNA: TGTGCCAGCAGCCACCTCGATTACAGGGGGCTTTCAGATACGCAGTATTTT. Translating gives CASSHLDYRGLSDTQYF.

The chain carries TRBV7-9 and TRBJ1-1; TRBD1 might be the D (6 bases). V lost 7 bases and J 1 base, leaving 16 bases between the germline ends. Germline-derived CDR1 and CDR2 are SEHNR and FQNEAQ (reference sequence). The CDR3 is 15 amino acids. This CDR3 reads CASINTQDRNTEAFF. CDR3 nucleotides: TGTGCCAGCATCAATACACAGGACAGGAACACTGAAGCTTTCTTT.

The rearrangement links TRBV4-3 to TRBJ2-7; 7 bases are shared with TRBD1. The germline CDR1 and CDR2 sequences are LGHNA and YSLEER. V shed 1 base and J 6 bases; nucleotides not matched to a gene: 3. This CDR3 comprises 13 residues. The CDR3 region has the DNA TGCGCCAGCAGCCAAGGGGGACAGACCGAGCAGTACTTC. It specifies CASSQGGQTEQYF.

The rearrangement uses TRBV6-2 or TRBV6-3 and TRBJ2-4; 7 bases agree with TRBD1. The CDR3 contains 16 residues. The V and J ends lost 6 bases and 8 bases, in that order; junction bases with no gene match: 16. Germline-derived CDR1 and CDR2 are MNHEY and SVGEGT. CDR3 amino acids: CASRQPPTGPHYIQYF. As DNA, the CDR3 is TGTGCCAGCAGACAACCCCCGACAGGGCCCCACTACATTCAGTACTTC.

This chain uses TRBV7-9 with TRBJ2-7; D may be TRBD1 or TRBD2 (5 bases each). Trimming pared 5 bases from V and 3 bases from J, leaving 14 bases between. The CDR3 contains 14 residues. Germline V gene sequence: CDR1 SEHNR, CDR2 FQNEAQ (reference sequence). In DNA, the CDR3 is TGTGCCAGCAGCCCCCGGGACCGCCTCTACGAGCAGTACTTC. It codes for CASSPRDRLYEQYF. Combining the CDR3 with reference TRBV7-9 and TRBJ2-7 gives the whole variable domain DTGVSQNPRHKITKRGQNVTFRCDPISEHNRLYWYRQTLGQGPEFLTYFQNEAQLEKSRLLSDRFSAERPKGSFSTLEIQRTEQGDSAMYLCASSPRDRLYEQYFGPGTRLTVT.

The V call is TRBV5-1, the J call TRBJ2-5; D might be TRBD2 (6 bases). The ends were cut back, 0 bases at V and 4 bases at J, with 7 bases in the middle. CDR1 SGHRS and CDR2 YFSETQ come from the germline V gene. The CDR3 runs to 13 residues. CDR3 nucleotide sequence: TGCGCCAGCAGCTTGGGGAGGGGAGAGACCCAGTACTTC. This sequence encodes CASSLGRGETQYF.

This chain joins TRBV29-1 and TRBJ1-1; unclear D gene. Trimming pared 2 bases from V and 5 bases from J, leaving 15 bases between. The germline V gene encodes CDR1 SQVTM and CDR2 ANQGSEA. This CDR3 has 14 amino acids. CDR3 residues: CSVERGPAGTEAFF. CDR3 coding DNA: TGCAGCGTTGAACGAGGGCCCGCGGGGACTGAAGCTTTCTTT.